One sample yielded the 29 T cell receptor beta chains listed below, sequenced in a study of a mutant IDH1 vaccine in newly diagnosed glioma. Time point meaning: week 47, end of study. Mutant IDH1 20-mer peptide, at 300 ug, made up each vaccine dose, with topical imiquimod. The antigens of these receptors remain unknown. The repertoire was sequenced with immunoSEQ multiplex PCR; TCRdb's copy has only in-frame clones and lacks some. Among tens of thousands of clones listed, roughly 80% were seen once. The sample was PBMCs, taken from a glioma patient whose treatment included an IDH1 peptide vaccine. These receptors were collected from a man aged 18 to 30 with glioma. Some clones in this sample may be carry-over from other donors' samples.

The V call is TRBV25-1, the J call TRBJ2-5; D is tentatively TRBD1 or TRBD2 (8 bases each). The germline CDR1 and CDR2 sequences are MGHDK and SYGVNS. V shed 8 bases and J shed 9 bases, with 25 bases lying between them. This CDR3 contains 15 residues. The CDR3: CASLGQGGRRGAQYF. CDR3 in DNA: TGTGCCAGCCTTGGACAGGGTGGACGGCGGGGGGCCCAGTACTTC.

The sample holds one count of this clone. This chain joins TRBV30 and TRBJ2-1, with 13 bases aligning to TRBD2. From germline, CDR1 is GTSNPN and CDR2 SVGIG (reference sequence). This CDR3 spans 12 amino acids. Trimming cost V 8 bases and J 10 bases; bases outside gene matches: 5. The CDR3: CALGTSGDEQFF. The DNA of the CDR3 is TGTGCCCTCGGGACTAGCGGGGACGAGCAGTTCTTC.

The J gene is TRBJ2-7, the V gene TRBV5-1; 7 bases are shared with TRBD1. CDR1 is SGHRS and CDR2 is YFSETQ in the germline V gene. The length of the CDR3 is 13 residues. Losses at the gene ends were 4 bases for V and 5 bases for J; bases not matched to a gene: 6. CDR3 sequence reads: CASSLTGVHEQYF. CDR3 DNA: TGCGCCAGCAGCCTTACAGGGGTCCACGAGCAGTACTTC.

The chain combines TRBV6-1 with TRBJ2-5, with 8 bases aligning to TRBD1. Germline CDR1 and CDR2: MNHNS and SASEGT. This CDR3 region has 14 residues. The V and J ends lost 5 bases and 4 bases, in that order; junction bases with no gene match: 6. CDR3 amino acids: CASSPGTGIETQYF. The CDR3 nucleotides are TGTGCCAGCAGTCCCGGGACAGGTATAGAGACCCAGTACTTC.

V is TRBV30 and J is TRBJ1-1; no clear D. Germline V gene lookup returns CDR1 GTSNPN and CDR2 SVGIG (reference sequence). This CDR3 region has 15 residues. V gave up 3 bases and J gave up 1 base, with 15 bases separating them. The CDR3 here is CAWSLGRGPNTEAFF. The CDR3 DNA is TGTGCCTGGAGCCTAGGGCGAGGGCCGAACACTGAAGCTTTCTTT.

V usage is TRBV29-1 and J usage is TRBJ2-3, with D tentatively TRBD1 or TRBD2 (5 bases each). CDR3 length equals 13 residues. Per the germline V gene, CDR1 is SQVTM and CDR2 is ANQGSEA. Deletions cut 4 bases from V and 2 bases from J, with 10 bases between. The CDR3 nucleotides read TGCAGCGTTGTTGGGGGATTCACAGATACGCAGTATTTT. Amino acid sequence: CSVVGGFTDTQYF.

The rearrangement uses TRBV10-3 and TRBJ1-1; 7 nucleotides agree with TRBD1. This CDR3 contains 13 residues. Germline V CDR1 and CDR2: ENHRY, SYGVKD. V dropped 6 bases and J dropped 10; count of bases not matched to a gene: 11. DNA for the CDR3: TGTGCCATCAGAGAGACCGGACAGGCTGGAGCTTTCTTT. Residues: CAIRETGQAGAFF.

V usage is TRBV29-1 and J usage is TRBJ1-5, with TRBD1 matching over 8 bases. V shed 6 bases, J shed 4 bases, and the junction held 5 bases outside the gene matches. The CDR3 covers 13 residues. Germline V gives CDR1 SQVTM, CDR2 ANQGSEA. The CDR3 protein is CSVSGGGNQPQHF. As DNA, the CDR3 is TGCAGCGTCTCAGGGGGCGGTAATCAGCCCCAGCATTTT.

The chain uses TRBV30 and TRBJ2-1, with 8 bases aligning to TRBD2. Unmatched junction bases numbered 11, after V lost 4 bases and J lost 6 bases. Germline CDR1 reads GTSNPN; CDR2 reads SVGIG (reference sequence). The length of the CDR3 is 15 residues. The CDR3, as DNA: TGTGCCTGGAACAAGCAGAGCGGGAGATCCAATGAGCAGTTCTTC. Protein product: CAWNKQSGRSNEQFF.

CDR3 sequence: CASSVAEGELFF. The DNA of the CDR3 is TGTGCCAGCAGCGTAGCGGAGGGGGAGCTGTTTTTT. The gene calls are TRBV9 and TRBJ2-2; D unresolved. This CDR3 contains 12 residues. Germline CDR1 SGDLS, CDR2 YYNGEE. Trimming left V 0 bases short and J 8 bases short, with 5 bases between.

The chain has TRBV9 and TRBJ2-7; 12 bases map to TRBD1. CDR1 SGDLS and CDR2 YYNGEE come from the germline V gene. The CDR3 is 16 amino acids. V lost 0 bases to trimming and J lost 6 bases; unmatched junction nucleotides: 7. The CDR3 region has the DNA TGTGCCAGCAGCGTAGAGGGACAGGGGGCTCTTAGCGAGCAGTACTTC. It codes for CASSVEGQGALSEQYF. The variable domain in full, completed from reference TRBV9 and TRBJ2-7, reads DSGVTQTPKHLITATGQRVTLRCSPRSGDLSVYWYQQSLDQGLQFLIQYYNGEERAKGNILERFSAQQFPDLHSELNLSSLELGDSALYFCASSVEGQGALSEQYFGPGTRLTVT.

This clone showed up just once. This chain joins TRBV6-6 and TRBJ2-7; possible D gene TRBD2, 6 bases. V was shortened by 2 bases and J by 3 bases, with 17 bases between the two germline ends. This CDR3 is 16 amino acids long. Germline values: CDR1 MNHNY, CDR2 SVGAGI (reference sequence). CDR3 sequence: CASSYKARAGSYEQYF. The CDR3 DNA sequence: TGTGCCAGCAGTTACAAGGCCCGGGCGGGGAGCTACGAGCAGTACTTC.

V usage is TRBV15 and J usage is TRBJ2-2; tentatively, D is TRBD1 (6 bases). Germline values: CDR1 LNHNV, CDR2 YYDKDF (reference sequence). The CDR3 spans 16 residues. The V gene lost 4 bases and the J gene lost 4 bases, with 16 bases spanning the gap. CDR3 region: CATSNYRDLGTGELFF. CDR3 in DNA: TGTGCCACCAGCAACTACAGGGACCTGGGCACCGGGGAGCTGTTTTTT. Variable domain in full (rest from reference TRBV15 and TRBJ2-2): DAMVIQNPRYQVTQFGKPVTLSCSQTLNHNVMYWYQQKSSQAPKLLFHYYDKDFNNEADTPDNFQSRRPNTSFCFLDIRSPGLGDTAMYLCATSNYRDLGTGELFFGEGSRLTVL.

The CDR3 DNA reads TGTGCCAGTAGTATAGATTCCAGGCTAAGGGTCTATGGCTACACCTTC. It encodes CASSIDSRLRVYGYTF. The chain employs TRBV19 and TRBJ1-2; the D is unclear. Germline CDR1 and CDR2: LNHDA and SQIVND (reference sequence). This CDR3 is built from 16 residues. Trimming left V 0 bases short and J 4 bases short, with 15 bases between.

The chain has TRBV30 and TRBJ1-2; TRBD1 is a possible D gene (5 bases). The CDR3 is made up of 14 amino acids. Germline V gene sequence: CDR1 GTSNPN, CDR2 SVGIG (reference sequence). With 1 base removed from V and 3 bases from J, the gap between germline ends came to 12 bases. CDR3 in DNA: TGTGCCTGGAGTGAATTGGGACCATACTATGGCTACACCTTC. It codes for CAWSELGPYYGYTF.

This clone was observed a handful of times. This rearrangement joins TRBV4-2 to TRBJ1-1, with D possibly being TRBD1 (5 bases). Germline lookup yields CDR1 LGHNA and CDR2 YNFKEQ. The CDR3 has 13 amino acids. V lost 3 bases to trimming and J lost 14 bases, with 19 bases between them. CDR3 DNA sequence: TGTGCCAGCAGCCAGACGACAGCACAATCATCCTTCTTT. Protein sequence: CASSQTTAQSSFF.

The V call is TRBV27, the J call TRBJ2-2, with D uncertain. The CDR3 loop spans 14 amino acids. V lost 5 bases and J lost 8, with 15 bases in between. Germline V gives CDR1 MNHEY, CDR2 SMNVEV (reference sequence). CDR3 in amino acids: CASSLPFVGGELFF. DNA for the CDR3: TGTGCCAGCAGTCTCCCGTTTGTGGGTGGGGAGCTGTTTTTT.

The chain couples TRBV2 to TRBJ2-7, with D uncertain. CDR3 length: 12 residues. The germline V gene has CDR1 SNHLY and CDR2 FYNNEI. The V gene lost 3 bases and the J gene lost 9 bases, with 12 bases spanning the gap. The CDR3: CASSEKGPRQYF. The CDR3 bases are TGTGCCAGCAGTGAGAAGGGTCCCCGGCAGTACTTC.

This clone was detected once. The V call is TRBV5-6, the J call TRBJ2-1; D gene ambiguous. The germline CDR1 and CDR2 sequences are SGHDT and YYEEEE. Trimming took off 0 bases at V and 7 bases at J, with 14 bases between the two ends. The CDR3 length is 15 residues. Here the CDR3 DNA reads TGTGCCAGCAGCTTGGGTTTCGTACGGAAGAATGAGCAGTTCTTC. It codes for CASSLGFVRKNEQFF. Complete variable domain (other parts from reference TRBV5-6 and TRBJ2-1): DAGVTQSPTHLIKTRGQQVTLRCSPKSGHDTVSWYQQALGQGPQFIFQYYEEEERQRGNFPDRFSGHQFPNYSSELNVNALLLGDSALYLCASSLGFVRKNEQFFGPGTRLTVL.

The chain combines TRBV28 with TRBJ1-4; D not certain. This CDR3 has 12 amino acids. The V gene lost 1 base and the J gene lost 6 bases, with 3 bases spanning the gap. Germline lookup yields CDR1 MDHEN and CDR2 SYDVKM. CDR3 DNA: TGTGCCAGCAGTTTATCCCATGAAAAACTGTTTTTT. Translation gives CASSLSHEKLFF.

The V and J genes are TRBV12-5 and TRBJ1-5; the D is unclear. CDR3 length: 20 amino acids. Germline CDR1 reads LGHNT; CDR2 reads FRNRAP. The V and J ends lost 2 bases and 1 base respectively, with 24 bases between them. CDR3: CASGLKWLVGSSPSNQPQHF. CDR3 nucleotides: TGTGCTAGTGGTTTGAAGTGGTTAGTAGGTTCCTCCCCAAGCAATCAGCCCCAGCATTTT.

This clone was observed a single time. The chain has TRBV6-5 and TRBJ1-1; 7 bases map to TRBD1. From germline, CDR1 is MNHEY and CDR2 SVGAGI. This CDR3 has 14 amino acids. Unmatched junction bases numbered 6, after V lost 4 bases and J lost 4 bases. Written as DNA, the CDR3 is TGTGCCAGCAGTTCCCAGACAGGGAGCACTGAAGCTTTCTTT. Residues: CASSSQTGSTEAFF.

The CDR3 DNA reads TGCGCCAGCAGCCCACCGGAGGGCGGGTACGAGCAGTACTTC. It codes for CASSPPEGGYEQYF. The V and J genes are TRBV4-1 and TRBJ2-7, with D possibly being TRBD2 (6 bases). V dropped 4 bases and J dropped 4 bases, with 14 bases sitting between them. CDR1 is MGHRA and CDR2 is YSYEKL in the germline V gene. The CDR3 covers 14 residues.

The DNA of the CDR3 is TGTGCCAGCAGTTACGTGAGGGCGCGGGGCAATCAGCCCCAGCATTTT. This encodes CASSYVRARGNQPQHF. V and J are TRBV6-6 and TRBJ1-5; D unclear. The length of the CDR3 is 16 residues. Trimming took 2 bases from V and 2 from J, leaving 13 bases between them. CDR1 and CDR2 (germline): MNHNY, SVGAGI (reference sequence).

V gene TRBV4-1 combines with J gene TRBJ1-1; no reliable D call. This CDR3 is built from 14 residues. Germline CDR1 reads MGHRA; CDR2 reads YSYEKL. V shed 0 bases and J shed 6 bases, with 11 bases lying between them. CDR3 sequence: CASSQDSMSAEAFF. The CDR3 nucleotides are TGCGCCAGCAGCCAAGATTCCATGTCGGCTGAAGCTTTCTTT.

The chain employs TRBV27 and TRBJ1-5; D may be TRBD1 (5 bases). Trimming took off 8 bases at V and 6 bases at J, with 11 bases between the two ends. CDR1 is MNHEY, CDR2 SMNVEV, per germline (reference sequence). The CDR3 is 12 residues long. CDR3 nucleotide sequence: TGTGCCAGCTCGTACGGGGGTCAGCCCCAGCATTTT. Translated, it gives CASSYGGQPQHF.

The chain carries TRBV13 and TRBJ1-2; D gene uncertain. This CDR3 is built from 13 residues. Looked up from germline, CDR1 is PRHDT and CDR2 is FYEKMQ (reference sequence). Trimming took off 2 bases at V and 4 bases at J, with 8 bases between the two ends. The CDR3 loop is CASSLRGLYGYTF. The CDR3 bases are TGTGCCAGCAGCTTACGTGGCCTCTATGGCTACACCTTC.

This clone was detected only a few times. J is TRBJ2-3 and V is TRBV2; 9 positions match TRBD2. Trimming at V came to 8 bases and at J to 8 bases, leaving 5 bases not matched to a gene. Germline V CDR1 and CDR2: SNHLY, FYNNEI. The CDR3 consists of 12 residues. CDR3 sequence: CASCSGSFTQYF. The CDR3 bases are TGTGCCAGCTGTAGCGGGAGCTTTACGCAGTATTTT.

The genes are TRBV7-6 and TRBJ1-2, with 9 bases lining up with TRBD1. Germline-derived CDR1 and CDR2 are SGHVS and FNYEAQ. The CDR3 consists of 14 residues. V was clipped by 5 bases and J by 6 bases; unmatched bases: 7. As DNA, the CDR3 is TGTGCCAGCAGCCTTACAGGGGGCACTGATGGCTACACCTTC. Residues: CASSLTGGTDGYTF.